The rows below give T cell receptor beta chains drawn from one sample of a study of shared clonotypes between healthy human individuals. Assay: immunoSEQ multiplex PCR; the TCRdb copy retains only in-frame clones and omits some. This table holds about 2,500,000 clones, just over 90% found once. The specimen was naive CD4+ T cells sorted from blood. Receptors originate from a man younger than 35 in good health. The CDR3 runs from the conserved cysteine through the conserved F or W. A D gene is named only where the DNA matches it firmly. Expanded clones are given a class, and other clones once, few, many or no size at all.

CDR3 DNA,CDR3 protein,J gene,clone size,D gene,V gene
TGTGCCAGCAGACCCCCAACGGGCACAGATACGCAGTATTTT,CASRPPTGTDTQYF,TRBJ2-3,NA,NA,TRBV7-2
TGTGCCAGCAGTTACGGGTCTGGGCGCACAGATACGCAGTATTTT,CASSYGSGRTDTQYF,TRBJ2-3,NA,NA,TRBV6-5
TGTGCCAGCAGTGGGCCGCCCGTCGAGGTGGGCTACACCTTC,CASSGPPVEVGYTF,TRBJ1-2,NA,NA,TRBV6-1
TGTGCCAGCAGCTCCCAAGGGGGGGGACCCCTCCACTTT,CASSSQGGGPLHF,TRBJ1-6,few,NA,TRBV13
TGTGCCAGCAGCTTAGCCTGGCCAACCACCGGGGAGCTGTTTTTT,CASSLAWPTTGELFF,TRBJ2-2,NA,NA,TRBV7-9
TGTGCCAGCAGTGAAGAGGGGGCGAGAGGAAACACCATATATTTT,CASSEEGARGNTIYF,TRBJ1-3,NA,TRBD1,TRBV2
TGTGCCACCAGCAGAACCCCGGACAGAAGCACAGATACGCAGTATTTT,CATSRTPDRSTDTQYF,TRBJ2-3,NA,NA,TRBV15
TGTGCCAGCAGTGGACAGGGTAATGAAAAACTGTTTTTT,CASSGQGNEKLFF,TRBJ1-4,few,TRBD1,TRBV2
TGCAGCGTTGAATACCATGGCAGGGGCCATCTTGAGCAGTTCTTC,CSVEYHGRGHLEQFF,TRBJ2-1,NA,NA,TRBV29-1
TGTGCCAGCAGCCTTCTAGGAAACGAGCAGTACTTC,CASSLLGNEQYF,TRBJ2-7,NA,NA,TRBV28
TGTGCCAGCTCACCAAGACAGGGGAACGGGGAGCTGTTTTTT,CASSPRQGNGELFF,TRBJ2-2,once,TRBD1,TRBV18
TGTGCCAGCAGCTTAGGAGGGGGCGATGGGACCCAGTACTTC,CASSLGGGDGTQYF,TRBJ2-5,NA,TRBD1,TRBV7-9
TGTGCCAGTACAGCGGGGGGGCGCGATGAGCAGTTCTTC,CASTAGGRDEQFF,TRBJ2-1,NA,TRBD2,TRBV18
TGCGCCAGCAGCCCCCGGGGGGGCGGCACAGATACGCAGTATTTT,CASSPRGGGTDTQYF,TRBJ2-3,NA,TRBD2,TRBV5-1
TGCAGTCCTACAGATTCCTATGGCTACACCTTC,CSPTDSYGYTF,TRBJ1-2,NA,NA,TRBV20-1
TGTGCCATCAGGGAGCGGGAGTACAATGAGCAGTTCTTC,CAIREREYNEQFF,TRBJ2-1,NA,TRBD2,TRBV10-3
TGTGCCAGCAGCACTCCGGATACGCAGTATTTT,CASSTPDTQYF,TRBJ2-3,NA,NA,TRBV28